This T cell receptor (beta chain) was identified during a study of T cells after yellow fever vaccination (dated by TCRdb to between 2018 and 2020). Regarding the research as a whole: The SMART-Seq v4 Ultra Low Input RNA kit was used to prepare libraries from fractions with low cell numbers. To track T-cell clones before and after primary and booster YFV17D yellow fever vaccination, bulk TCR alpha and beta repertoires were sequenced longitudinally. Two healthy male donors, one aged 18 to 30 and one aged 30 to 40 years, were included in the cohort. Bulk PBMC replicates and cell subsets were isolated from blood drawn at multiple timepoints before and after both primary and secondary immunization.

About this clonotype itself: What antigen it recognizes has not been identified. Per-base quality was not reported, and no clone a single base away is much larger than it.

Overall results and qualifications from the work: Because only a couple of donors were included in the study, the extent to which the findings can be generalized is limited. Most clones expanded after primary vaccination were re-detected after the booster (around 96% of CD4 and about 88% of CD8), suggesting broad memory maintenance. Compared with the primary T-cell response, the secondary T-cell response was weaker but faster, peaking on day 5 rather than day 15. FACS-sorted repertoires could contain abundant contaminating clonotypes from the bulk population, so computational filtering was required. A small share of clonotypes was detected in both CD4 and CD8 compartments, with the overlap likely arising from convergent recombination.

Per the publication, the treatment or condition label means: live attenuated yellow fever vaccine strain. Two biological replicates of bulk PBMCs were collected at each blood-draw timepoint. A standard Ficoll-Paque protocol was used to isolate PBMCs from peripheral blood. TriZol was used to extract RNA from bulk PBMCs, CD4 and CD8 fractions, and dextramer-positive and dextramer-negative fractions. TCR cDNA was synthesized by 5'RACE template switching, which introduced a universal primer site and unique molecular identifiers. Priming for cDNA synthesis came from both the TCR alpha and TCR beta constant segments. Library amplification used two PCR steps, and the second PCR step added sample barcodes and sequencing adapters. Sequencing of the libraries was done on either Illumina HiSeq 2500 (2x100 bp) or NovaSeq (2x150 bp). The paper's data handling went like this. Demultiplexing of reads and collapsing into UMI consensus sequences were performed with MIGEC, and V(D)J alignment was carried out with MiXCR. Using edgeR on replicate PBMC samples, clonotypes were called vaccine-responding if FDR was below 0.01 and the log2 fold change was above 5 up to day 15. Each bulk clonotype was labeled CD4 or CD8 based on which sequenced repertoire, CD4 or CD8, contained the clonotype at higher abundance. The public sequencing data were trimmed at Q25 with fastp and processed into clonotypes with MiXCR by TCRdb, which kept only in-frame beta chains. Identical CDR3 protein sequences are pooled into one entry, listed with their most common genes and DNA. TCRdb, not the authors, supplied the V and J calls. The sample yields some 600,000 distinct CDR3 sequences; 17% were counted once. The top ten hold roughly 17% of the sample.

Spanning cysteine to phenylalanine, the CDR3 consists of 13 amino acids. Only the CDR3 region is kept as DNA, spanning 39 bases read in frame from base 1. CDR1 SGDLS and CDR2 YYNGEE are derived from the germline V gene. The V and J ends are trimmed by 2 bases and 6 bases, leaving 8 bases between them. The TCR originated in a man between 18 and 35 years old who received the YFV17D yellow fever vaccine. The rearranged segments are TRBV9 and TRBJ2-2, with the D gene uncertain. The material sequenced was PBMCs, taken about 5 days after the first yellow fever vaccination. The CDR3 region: CASSVWRSGELFF. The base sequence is TGTGCCAGCAGCGTTTGGAGATCCGGGGAGCTGTTTTTT.